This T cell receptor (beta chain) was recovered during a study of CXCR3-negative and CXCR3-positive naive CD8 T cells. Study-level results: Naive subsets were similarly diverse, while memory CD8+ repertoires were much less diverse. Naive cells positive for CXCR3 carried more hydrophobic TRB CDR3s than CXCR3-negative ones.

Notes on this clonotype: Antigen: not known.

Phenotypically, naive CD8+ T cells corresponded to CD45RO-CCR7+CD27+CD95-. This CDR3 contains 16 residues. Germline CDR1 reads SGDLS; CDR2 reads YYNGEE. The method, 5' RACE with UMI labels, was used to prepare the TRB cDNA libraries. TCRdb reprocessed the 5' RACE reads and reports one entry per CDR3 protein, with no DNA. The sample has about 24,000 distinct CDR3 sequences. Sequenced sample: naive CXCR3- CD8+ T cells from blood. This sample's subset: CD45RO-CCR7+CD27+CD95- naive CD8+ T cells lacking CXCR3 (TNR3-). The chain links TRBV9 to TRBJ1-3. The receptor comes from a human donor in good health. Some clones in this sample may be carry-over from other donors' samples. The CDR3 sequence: CASSSTDIRPGNTIYF.